Presented here are 28 T cell receptor beta chains from one specimen sequenced in a study of cytomegalovirus exposure and HLA in healthy donors. Both 60 Vbeta primers and 13 Jbeta primers went into the PCR. Sequencing used immunoSEQ multiplex PCR; TCRdb keeps in-frame clones, though not all of them. The sample lists about 180,000 clones, under 80% occurring once. The source material was PBMCs. The origin of the receptors is a woman in her twenties or thirties in good health and CMV-seropositive.

DNA for the CDR3: TGTGCCAGCAGCCCATTTGGAGGGTCCTACGAGCAGTACTTC. Protein: CASSPFGGSYEQYF. The chain couples TRBV11-3 to TRBJ2-7; D might be TRBD2 (6 bases). The germline V gene encodes CDR1 SGHNT and CDR2 YENEEA. With 5 bases removed from V and 1 base from J, the gap between germline ends came to 12 bases. The CDR3 has 14 residues.

The chain uses TRBV6-4 and TRBJ2-7; TRBD1 matches at 7 bases. Per the germline V gene, CDR1 is MRHNA and CDR2 is SNTAGT. The CDR3 covers 14 residues. V dropped 0 bases and J dropped 3; count of bases not matched to a gene: 2. Here the CDR3 reads CASSDSGTVYEQYF. Written as DNA, the CDR3 is TGTGCCAGCAGTGACTCGGGGACAGTCTACGAGCAGTACTTC.

CDR3 sequence reads: CASSSWKGQLGNTIYF. CDR3 nucleotide sequence: TGTGCCAGCAGCTCGTGGAAAGGACAACTTGGAAACACCATATATTTT. The rearrangement joins TRBV7-6 to TRBJ1-3; D is possibly TRBD1 (5 bases). The CDR3 has 16 amino acids. The ends were cut back, 4 bases at V and 3 bases at J, with 16 bases in the middle. The germline gives CDR1 SGHVS, CDR2 FNYEAQ.

The J gene is TRBJ2-3, the V gene TRBV29-1, with 7 bases identical to TRBD1. The CDR3 runs 12 residues. CDR1 SQVTM and CDR2 ANQGSEA come from the germline V gene. The J segment lost 4 bases and the V segment lost 4 bases, leaving 2 bases of the junction unmatched. The DNA for the CDR3 is TGCAGCGTTGGACAGGGCCCAGATACGCAGTATTTT. This encodes CSVGQGPDTQYF.

The chain recombines TRBV6-6 with TRBJ1-4, with 7 nucleotides matching TRBD1. V lost 5 bases and J lost 5; bases outside the gene matches: 5. This CDR3 contains 14 residues. Germline values: CDR1 MNHNY, CDR2 SVGAGI (reference sequence). DNA for the CDR3: TGTGCCAGCAGTGGGACAGCCTTGAATGAAAAACTGTTTTTT. Its protein product is CASSGTALNEKLFF.

The CDR3 reads CASSFRTGSLGYTF. The CDR3 DNA is TGTGCCAGCAGCTTTCGGACAGGCTCCCTAGGCTACACCTTC. The V gene is TRBV9, the J gene TRBJ1-2; 7 nucleotides align to TRBD1. Germline lookup yields CDR1 SGDLS and CDR2 YYNGEE. Unmatched junction bases numbered 11, after V lost 4 bases and J lost 8 bases. The CDR3 consists of 14 residues. Together with reference TRBV9 and TRBJ1-2, the CDR3 gives the full variable domain: DSGVTQTPKHLITATGQRVTLRCSPRSGDLSVYWYQQSLDQGLQFLIQYYNGEERAKGNILERFSAQQFPDLHSELNLSSLELGDSALYFCASSFRTGSLGYTFGSGTRLTVV.

The chain links TRBV28 to TRBJ1-1; a possible D gene is TRBD1 (6 bases). Germline CDR1 MDHEN, CDR2 SYDVKM. The CDR3 spans 14 residues. V gave up 7 bases and J gave up 0 bases, with 12 bases separating them. This CDR3 reads CASKDRSMNTEAFF. DNA for the CDR3: TGTGCCAGCAAAGACAGGTCGATGAACACTGAAGCTTTCTTT.

CDR3 loop: CATPTGGPAGLDTQYF. The CDR3 nucleotides are TGCGCCACTCCCACGGGGGGCCCCGCGGGCCTAGATACGCAGTATTTT. The rearrangement uses TRBV10-1 and TRBJ2-3; weak D call: TRBD2 (7 bases). Germline V gene data show CDR1 as WNHNN and CDR2 as SYGVQD (reference sequence). The germline V and J ends were trimmed by 10 bases and 5 bases, with 25 bases remaining between them. CDR3 length equals 16 residues.

This clone is a singleton in its sample. The CDR3 nucleotides are TGTGCCAGCACCGACCCAGCGTCCCGGGAGACCCAGTACTTC. The encoded protein is CASTDPASRETQYF. The chain couples TRBV6-6 to TRBJ2-5, with no clear D. This CDR3 spans 14 amino acids. V lost 7 bases and J lost 5, with 17 bases in between. Germline CDR1 MNHNY, CDR2 SVGAGI (reference sequence).

V gene TRBV30 combines with J gene TRBJ2-7; D might be TRBD2 (6 bases). This CDR3 is built from 14 residues. From germline, CDR1 is GTSNPN and CDR2 SVGIG (reference sequence). The V end was cut by 3 bases, the J end by 9 bases, with 21 bases between. The CDR3 is CAWSIKGGGGRQYF. In DNA, the CDR3 is TGTGCCTGGAGCATTAAGGGTGGTGGGGGGAGGCAGTACTTC.

The chain combines TRBV7-2 with TRBJ2-1; 10 bases are a match to TRBD2. CDR1 SGHTA and CDR2 FQGNSA come from the germline V gene. The V segment lost 1 base and the J segment 1 base; nucleotides outside the gene matches: 4. CDR3 size: 17 residues. The chain's CDR3 is CASSLVISGGSYNEQFF. CDR3 nucleotides: TGTGCCAGCAGCTTAGTGATTAGCGGGGGGTCCTACAATGAGCAGTTCTTC.

The CDR3 protein is CASGLVRRSEAFF. The CDR3 nucleotides are TGTGCTAGTGGTTTGGTACGTAGAAGTGAAGCTTTCTTT. V gene TRBV12-5 combines with J gene TRBJ1-1; D remains ambiguous. CDR3 length equals 13 residues. Deletions cut 0 bases from V and 7 bases from J, with 9 bases between. CDR1 is LGHNT, CDR2 FRNRAP, per germline.

This clone turned up a few times. This chain joins TRBV11-2 and TRBJ2-2; a possible D gene is TRBD1 (5 bases). There are 14 residues in the CDR3. CDR1 and CDR2 from the germline V gene are SGHAT and FQNNGV. V was trimmed by 4 bases and J by 8 bases, leaving 14 bases between them. In DNA, the CDR3 is TGTGCCAGCAGCTCGATCAGGGATGCGGGGGAGCTGTTTTTT. Its translation: CASSSIRDAGELFF.

As for this clone: The sample has other DNA sequences that encode this CDR3 too. The chain carries TRBV2 and TRBJ2-7; TRBD1 might be the D (6 bases). Trimming stripped 4 bases from V and 4 bases from J, with 8 bases between. Germline CDR1 and CDR2: SNHLY and FYNNEI. The length of the CDR3 is 12 residues. CDR3 DNA: TGTGCCAGCAGTGTACAGGGTTACGAGCAGTACTTC. Protein sequence: CASSVQGYEQYF.

V usage is TRBV28 and J usage is TRBJ1-1, with D tentatively TRBD1 (5 bases). V lost 5 bases to trimming and J lost 5 bases, with 12 bases between them. Germline V gene lookup returns CDR1 MDHEN and CDR2 SYDVKM. The CDR3 runs to 13 residues. CDR3 in DNA: TGTGCCAGCAGTGAGACGGGGGGGACTGAAGCTTTCTTT. As protein: CASSETGGTEAFF.

This chain links TRBV10-1 with TRBJ2-2; TRBD2 matches at 14 bases. The CDR3 covers 14 residues. The junction had 1 base not matched to a gene; V was cut back by 9 bases and J by 4 bases. The V gene's germline CDR1 is WNHNN and CDR2 SYGVQD (reference sequence). Here the CDR3 reads CASGTSGGTGELFF. The CDR3 DNA sequence: TGCGCCAGTGGGACTAGCGGGGGCACCGGGGAGCTGTTTTTT.

The chain joins TRBV4-2 to TRBJ2-3; TRBD2 matches at 7 bases. Germline loops: CDR1 LGHNA, CDR2 YNFKEQ. J was trimmed by 1 base and V by 1 base; bases with no gene match: 8. The CDR3 has 17 residues. The DNA for the CDR3 is TGTGCCAGCAGCCAAGGGACGCTGGCGGGGGGCACAGATACGCAGTATTTT. Encoded protein: CASSQGTLAGGTDTQYF.

This rearrangement joins TRBV9 to TRBJ2-3, with 9 bases identical to TRBD1. This CDR3 comprises 15 residues. Trimming at V came to 4 bases and at J to 6 bases, leaving 9 bases not matched to a gene. Per germline, CDR1 SGDLS and CDR2 YYNGEE. The CDR3 spells CASSLRDRESDTQYF. The CDR3 coding sequence is TGTGCCAGCAGCCTCCGGGACAGGGAGTCGGATACGCAGTATTTT.

This clone was seen just once. The chain links TRBV9 to TRBJ1-6, with 9 bases lining up with TRBD1. This CDR3 has 15 residues. Germline loops: CDR1 SGDLS, CDR2 YYNGEE. With 5 bases clipped from V and 4 bases from J, the junction kept 4 bases outside the gene matches. The CDR3 here is CASRADRGYNSPLHF. The CDR3 DNA sequence: TGTGCCAGCAGGGCTGACAGGGGGTATAATTCACCCCTCCACTTT.

The rearrangement uses TRBV11-2 and TRBJ2-1; 10 bases align to TRBD2. The CDR3 totals 16 residues. Germline CDR1 is SGHAT and CDR2 is FQNNGV. Trimming at V came to 5 bases and at J to 4 bases, leaving 8 bases not matched to a gene. CDR3 loop: CASSERAGGQYNEQFF. The CDR3, as DNA: TGTGCCAGCAGCGAGCGAGCGGGGGGGCAGTACAATGAGCAGTTCTTC.

This rearrangement joins TRBV9 to TRBJ1-6; 7 bases fit TRBD1. From germline, CDR1 is SGDLS and CDR2 YYNGEE. J gave up 9 bases and V 0 bases, and 6 bases lay outside the gene matches. This CDR3 is built from 15 residues. The DNA for the CDR3 is TGTGCCAGCAGCGTAGATGGGACAGAGCGTTCACCCCTCCACTTT. Translation: CASSVDGTERSPLHF.

The chain has TRBV28 and TRBJ1-6; 9 bases align to TRBD1. V shed 5 bases and J 4 bases; nucleotides not matched to a gene: 6. Germline CDR1 MDHEN, CDR2 SYDVKM. The CDR3 consists of 16 residues. In nucleotides, the CDR3 is TGTGCCAGCAGTGGACAGGGGCCAGTTTATAATTCACCCCTCCACTTT. Its protein is CASSGQGPVYNSPLHF.

The sample holds one count of this clone. The chain combines TRBV5-6 with TRBJ2-5, with TRBD2 as a possible D gene (7 bases). The CDR3 contains 14 residues. With 7 bases removed from V and 5 bases from J, the gap between germline ends came to 18 bases. Looked up from germline, CDR1 is SGHDT and CDR2 is YYEEEE. This CDR3 is CASGTTDSPETQYF. The DNA of the CDR3 is TGTGCCAGCGGGACTACGGACAGTCCGGAGACCCAGTACTTC.

This clone appeared a few times. The chain employs TRBV7-8 and TRBJ2-5; D is possibly TRBD2 (6 bases). The CDR3 runs 14 residues. Between the trimmed V and J ends, which lost 5 bases and 5 bases, there was a span of 15 bases. Germline-derived CDR1 and CDR2 are SGHVS and FQNEAQ. The chain's CDR3 is CASSPRGKEETQYF. CDR3 DNA sequence: TGTGCCAGCAGCCCGCGGGGCAAGGAGGAGACCCAGTACTTC.

The chain recombines TRBV28 with TRBJ1-4; a weak D match, TRBD1 (5 bases). Per germline, CDR1 MDHEN and CDR2 SYDVKM. The length of the CDR3 is 13 residues. With 7 bases removed from V and 3 bases from J, the gap between germline ends came to 9 bases. CDR3 DNA: TGTGCCAGCACTTCAGGGCCTAATGAAAAACTGTTTTTT. This encodes CASTSGPNEKLFF.

This rearrangement joins TRBV19 to TRBJ1-5; 9 nucleotides match TRBD1. V shed 7 bases and J 7 bases; nucleotides not matched to a gene: 8. This CDR3 spans 14 amino acids. The V gene's germline CDR1 is LNHDA and CDR2 SQIVND (reference sequence). The CDR3 protein is CASNGDRERQPQHF. CDR3 in DNA: TGTGCCAGTAACGGGGACAGGGAACGGCAGCCCCAGCATTTT.

Of note for this clone: This same CDR3 is encoded by further DNA sequences in the sample. V usage is TRBV18 and J usage is TRBJ1-1, with TRBD1 as a possible D gene (6 bases). The germline CDR1 and CDR2 sequences are KGHSH and LQKENI. Between the trimmed V and J ends, which lost 0 bases and 1 base, there was a span of 9 bases. There are 15 residues in the CDR3. The CDR3 nucleotides read TGTGCCAGCTCACCACCTTCCAGGGGGAACACTGAAGCTTTCTTT. Translating it yields CASSPPSRGNTEAFF.

This clone was recorded once. The V call is TRBV10-1, the J call TRBJ2-1; weak D call: TRBD2 (5 bases). The CDR3 extends over 14 amino acids. Germline values: CDR1 WNHNN, CDR2 SYGVQD (reference sequence). V was clipped by 5 bases and J by 1 base, with 9 bases between them. The CDR3 here is CASSPRRSYNEQFF. The CDR3 DNA sequence: TGCGCCAGCAGTCCAAGGAGGTCCTACAATGAGCAGTTCTTC.